The present TCR beta chain was sequenced within a study of T cell responses to AZD1222 COVID-19 vaccine. Study context: Second doses at about 4 or about 12 weeks were pooled.

This CDR3 is 15 amino acids long. CDR1 is MNHEY and CDR2 is SMNVEV in the germline V gene (reference sequence). The junction had 2 bases not matched to a gene; V was cut back by 2 bases and J by 3 bases. The study, taken as a whole, reports: Spike-specific TCR breadth and depth rose after two AZD1222 doses. Regions 160-218 and 743-854 held dominance among vaccine-associated CD4 TCRs, which spanned spike. No day 14 peak samples; only post-peak repertoires were characterized.

The method was immunoSEQ multiplex PCR; TCRdb's version includes in-frame clones alone and lacks a portion of them. The data hold about 150,000 clones, with just over 90% observed a single time. A few counts support this clone. Its matching antigen is unknown. This clonotype originated in an adult in good health. The chain has TRBV27 and TRBJ2-3; 10 bases are shared with TRBD1. The sequencing used peripheral blood, collected on day 0 of AZD1222 vaccination. CDR3 protein: CASSLQDRGTDTQYF. The CDR3, as DNA: TGTGCCAGCAGTTTACAGGACAGGGGGACAGATACGCAGTATTTT.